Listed below are T cell receptor beta chains from one sample, sequenced in a study of T cell repertoires in cytomegalovirus infection. One entry per CDR3 protein, called by TCRdb with MiXCR from the reads. In the table there are roughly 220,000 distinct CDR3 sequences, around two fifths of which are singletons. No antigen has been identified for these receptors. The sample consisted of CD8+ T cells from cultured PBMCs, taken from culture after CMV antigen stimulation. The receptors derive from a human donor in good health (CMV status not recorded). Some clones in this sample may be carry-over from other donors' samples. CDR3s include the opening cysteine and the closing phenylalanine or tryptophan. Each record gives: J gene, D gene, V gene, CDR3 length, clone size, CDR3 DNA, CDR3 protein. A D gene is named only where the DNA matches it firmly. The size of a clone is reported for some rows only, either as once, few or many, or as a class for expanded clones.

j_call: TRBJ1-2; d_call: .; v_call: TRBV7-6; cdr3_length: 14; clone_size: .; cdr3_nt: TGTGCCAGCAGCCCGACTACCTTCCAGGCTGGCTACACCTTC; cdr3_aa: CASSPTTFQAGYTF
j_call: TRBJ2-7; d_call: .; v_call: TRBV18; cdr3_length: 13; clone_size: .; cdr3_nt: TGTGCCAGCTCACCACCGGACGTATACGAGCAGTACTTC; cdr3_aa: CASSPPDVYEQYF
j_call: TRBJ1-1; d_call: .; v_call: TRBV19; cdr3_length: 15; clone_size: .; cdr3_nt: TGTGCCAGTAGTCCCCAGGGGCTCATAGACACTGAAGCTTTCTTT; cdr3_aa: CASSPQGLIDTEAFF
j_call: TRBJ1-4; d_call: .; v_call: TRBV12-3/TRBV12-4; cdr3_length: 15; clone_size: .; cdr3_nt: TGTGCCAGCAGTTTTCCCCCTGCAACTAATGAAAAACTGTTTTTT; cdr3_aa: CASSFPPATNEKLFF
j_call: TRBJ1-3; d_call: .; v_call: TRBV7-2; cdr3_length: 16; clone_size: few; cdr3_nt: TGTGCCAGCAGCGCCGGCGGAGCGAGGGCTGGAAACACCATATATTTT; cdr3_aa: CASSAGGARAGNTIYF
j_call: TRBJ1-2; d_call: TRBD1; v_call: TRBV29-1; cdr3_length: 14; clone_size: few; cdr3_nt: TGCAGCGTTGAGGGAGGGGGCGCGGGCTATGGCTACACCTTC; cdr3_aa: CSVEGGGAGYGYTF
j_call: TRBJ2-1; d_call: .; v_call: TRBV28; cdr3_length: 14; clone_size: .; cdr3_nt: TGTGCCAGCAGTTTGACAGGAGACGCCAATGAGCAGTTCTTC; cdr3_aa: CASSLTGDANEQFF
j_call: TRBJ2-6; d_call: TRBD1; v_call: TRBV2; cdr3_length: 17; clone_size: .; cdr3_nt: TGTGCCAGCAAACGGGACAGGGGGCGTTCTGGGGCCAACGTCCTGACTTTC; cdr3_aa: CASKRDRGRSGANVLTF
j_call: TRBJ2-1; d_call: .; v_call: TRBV12-3/TRBV12-4; cdr3_length: 14; clone_size: .; cdr3_nt: TGTGCCAGCAGCTCCCCCCTGCAGGGTTATGAGCAGTTCTTC; cdr3_aa: CASSSPLQGYEQFF
j_call: TRBJ1-4; d_call: .; v_call: TRBV19; cdr3_length: 17; clone_size: once; cdr3_nt: TGTGCCAGTAGTACCAACACGGACAGAAGTCTAAATGAAAAACTGTTTTTT; cdr3_aa: CASSTNTDRSLNEKLFF
j_call: TRBJ2-3; d_call: .; v_call: TRBV7-3; cdr3_length: 13; clone_size: few; cdr3_nt: TGTGCCAGCAGCTTCCACAGCACAGATACGCAGTATTTT; cdr3_aa: CASSFHSTDTQYF
j_call: TRBJ2-7; d_call: .; v_call: TRBV30; cdr3_length: 15; clone_size: .; cdr3_nt: TGTGCCTGGAGTCCCTCCTGGCGGGACCTCTACGAGCAGTACTTC; cdr3_aa: CAWSPSWRDLYEQYF
j_call: TRBJ2-7; d_call: TRBD2; v_call: TRBV29-1; cdr3_length: 16; clone_size: .; cdr3_nt: TGCAGCGTTGAAGGGGGACTAGGGGGGGCTACCTACGAGCAGTACTTC; cdr3_aa: CSVEGGLGGATYEQYF